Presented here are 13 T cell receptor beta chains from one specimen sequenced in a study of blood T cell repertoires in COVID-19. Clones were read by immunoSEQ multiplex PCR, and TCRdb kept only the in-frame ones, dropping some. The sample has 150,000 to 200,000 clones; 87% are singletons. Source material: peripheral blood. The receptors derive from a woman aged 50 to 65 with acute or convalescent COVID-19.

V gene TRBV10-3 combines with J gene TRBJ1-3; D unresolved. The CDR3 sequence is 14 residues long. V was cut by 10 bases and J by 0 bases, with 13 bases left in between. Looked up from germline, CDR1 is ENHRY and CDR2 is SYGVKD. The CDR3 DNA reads TGTGCCACCGCCTTGGAGGGCTCTGGAAACACCATATATTTT. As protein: CATALEGSGNTIYF.

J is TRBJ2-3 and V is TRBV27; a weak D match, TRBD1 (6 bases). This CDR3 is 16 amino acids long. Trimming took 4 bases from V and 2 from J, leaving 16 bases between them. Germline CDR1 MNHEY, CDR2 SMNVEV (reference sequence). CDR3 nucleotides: TGTGCCAGCAGTTCCAGGGACATCTTCATCACAGATACGCAGTATTTT. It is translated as CASSSRDIFITDTQYF.

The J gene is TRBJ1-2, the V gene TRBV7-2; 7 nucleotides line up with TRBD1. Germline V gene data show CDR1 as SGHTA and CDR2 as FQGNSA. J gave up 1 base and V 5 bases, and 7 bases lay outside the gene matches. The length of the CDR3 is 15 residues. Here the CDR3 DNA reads TGTGCCAGCAGCCCAGGGGGGACCTTTAACTATGGCTACACCTTC. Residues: CASSPGGTFNYGYTF.

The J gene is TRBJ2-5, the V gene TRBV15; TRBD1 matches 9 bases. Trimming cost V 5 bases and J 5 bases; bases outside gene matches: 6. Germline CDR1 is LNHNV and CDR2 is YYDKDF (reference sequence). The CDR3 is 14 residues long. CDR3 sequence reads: CATSHRGLGETQYF. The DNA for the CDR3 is TGTGCCACCAGCCACAGGGGGCTGGGGGAGACCCAGTACTTC.

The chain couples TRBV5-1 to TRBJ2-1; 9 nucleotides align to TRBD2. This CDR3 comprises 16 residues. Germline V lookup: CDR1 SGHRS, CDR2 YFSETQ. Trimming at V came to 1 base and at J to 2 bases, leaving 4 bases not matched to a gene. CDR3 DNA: TGCGCCAGCAGCTTGACTCTAGCGGGACCCTACAATGAGCAGTTCTTC. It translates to CASSLTLAGPYNEQFF.

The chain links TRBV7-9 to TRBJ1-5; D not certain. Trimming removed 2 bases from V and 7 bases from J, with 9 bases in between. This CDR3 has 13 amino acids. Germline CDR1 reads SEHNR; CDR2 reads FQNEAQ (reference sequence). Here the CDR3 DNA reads TGTGCCAGCAGCTTATTTGCGGGGCAGCCCCAGCATTTT. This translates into CASSLFAGQPQHF.

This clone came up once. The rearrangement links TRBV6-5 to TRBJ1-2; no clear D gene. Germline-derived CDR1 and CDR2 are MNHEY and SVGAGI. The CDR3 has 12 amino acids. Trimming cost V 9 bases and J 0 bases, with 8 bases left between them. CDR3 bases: TGTGCCAGTCGACAAACTAACTATGGCTACACCTTC. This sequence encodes CASRQTNYGYTF.

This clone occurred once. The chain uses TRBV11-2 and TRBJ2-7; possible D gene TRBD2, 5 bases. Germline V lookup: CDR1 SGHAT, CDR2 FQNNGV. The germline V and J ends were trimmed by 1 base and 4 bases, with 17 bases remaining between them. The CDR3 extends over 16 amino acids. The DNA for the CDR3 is TGTGCCAGCAGCTTAGTTATAAGCGGCCCCCGGTACGAGCAGTACTTC. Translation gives CASSLVISGPRYEQYF.

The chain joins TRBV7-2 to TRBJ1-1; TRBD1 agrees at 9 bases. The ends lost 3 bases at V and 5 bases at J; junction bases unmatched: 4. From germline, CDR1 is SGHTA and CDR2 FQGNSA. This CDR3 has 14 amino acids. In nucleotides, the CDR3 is TGTGCCAGCAGCTTCGACAGGGGGGGAACTGAAGCTTTCTTT. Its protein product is CASSFDRGGTEAFF.

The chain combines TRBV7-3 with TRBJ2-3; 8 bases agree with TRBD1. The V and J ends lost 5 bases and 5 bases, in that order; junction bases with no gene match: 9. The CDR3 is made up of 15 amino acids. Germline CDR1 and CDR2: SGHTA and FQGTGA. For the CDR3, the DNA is TGTGCCAGCAGCCCACGACAGGGGATGGTAGATACGCAGTATTTT. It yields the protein CASSPRQGMVDTQYF.

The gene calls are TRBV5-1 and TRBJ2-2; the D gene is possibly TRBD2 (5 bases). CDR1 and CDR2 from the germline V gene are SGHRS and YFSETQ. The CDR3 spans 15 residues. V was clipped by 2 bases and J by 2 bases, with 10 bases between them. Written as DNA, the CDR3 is TGCGCCAGCAGCTTAAGGACTGGAAACACCGGGGAGCTGTTTTTT. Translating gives CASSLRTGNTGELFF.

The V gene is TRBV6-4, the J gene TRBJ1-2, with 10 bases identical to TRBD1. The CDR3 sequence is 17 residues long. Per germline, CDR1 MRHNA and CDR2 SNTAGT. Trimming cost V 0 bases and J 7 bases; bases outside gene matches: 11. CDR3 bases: TGTGCCAGCAGTGACTCCGCGACAGGGGGCAAAAATGGTGGCTACACCTTC. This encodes CASSDSATGGKNGGYTF.

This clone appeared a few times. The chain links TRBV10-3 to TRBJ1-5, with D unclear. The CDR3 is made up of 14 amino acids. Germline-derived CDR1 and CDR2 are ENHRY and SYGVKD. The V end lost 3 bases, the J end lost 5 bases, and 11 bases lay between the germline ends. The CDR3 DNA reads TGTGCCATCAGTGAAAAGAGGGAGGATCAGCCCCAGCATTTT. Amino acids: CAISEKREDQPQHF.